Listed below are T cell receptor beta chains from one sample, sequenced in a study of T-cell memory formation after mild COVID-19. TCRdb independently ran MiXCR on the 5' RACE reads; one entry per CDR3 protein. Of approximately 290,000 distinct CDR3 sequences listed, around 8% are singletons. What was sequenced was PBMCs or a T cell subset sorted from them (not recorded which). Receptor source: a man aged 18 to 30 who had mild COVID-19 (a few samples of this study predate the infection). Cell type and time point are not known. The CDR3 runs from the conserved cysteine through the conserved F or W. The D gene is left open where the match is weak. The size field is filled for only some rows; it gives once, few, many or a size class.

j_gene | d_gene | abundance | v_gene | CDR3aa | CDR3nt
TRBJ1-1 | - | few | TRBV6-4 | CASSDPPEGEAFF | TGTGCCAGCAGTGATCCCCCCGAGGGTGAAGCTTTCTTT
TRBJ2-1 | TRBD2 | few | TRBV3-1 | CASSQLPGLAYNEQFF | TGTGCCAGCAGCCAATTACCGGGACTAGCTTACAATGAGCAGTTCTTC
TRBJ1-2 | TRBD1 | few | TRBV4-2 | CASSQRAGGDLYGYTF | TGTGCCAGCAGCCAAAGGGCAGGGGGAGATCTCTATGGCTACACCTTC
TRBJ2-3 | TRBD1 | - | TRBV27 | CASSTTGVADTQYF | TGTGCCAGCAGCACTACAGGGGTCGCAGATACGCAGTATTTT
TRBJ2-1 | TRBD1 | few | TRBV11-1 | CASRKDRGVYNEQFF | TGTGCCAGCAGGAAGGACAGGGGGGTCTACAATGAGCAGTTCTTC
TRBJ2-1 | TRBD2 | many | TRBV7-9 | CASSSKRGSSYNEQFF | TGTGCCAGCAGCTCTAAGCGGGGGAGCTCCTACAATGAGCAGTTCTTC
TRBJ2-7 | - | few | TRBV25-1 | CASSDRVYEQYF | TGTGCCAGCAGTGACAGGGTGTACGAGCAGTACTTC
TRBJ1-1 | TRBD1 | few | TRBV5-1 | CASSPLSTGEGTF | TGCGCCAGCAGCCCTCTTTCGACAGGGGAGGGGACGTTT
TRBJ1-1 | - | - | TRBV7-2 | CASSFYYEAFF | TGTGCCAGCAGCTTTTATTATGAAGCTTTCTTT
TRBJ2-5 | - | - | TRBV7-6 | CASSLSPGGRETQYF | TGTGCCAGCAGCTTATCTCCGGGGGGCAGGGAGACCCAGTACTTC
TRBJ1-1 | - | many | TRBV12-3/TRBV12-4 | CASRAMNTEAFF | TGTGCCAGCAGAGCGATGAACACTGAAGCTTTCTTT
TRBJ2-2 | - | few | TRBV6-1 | CASMETGDNTGELFF | TGTGCCAGCATGGAGACAGGCGATAACACCGGGGAGCTGTTTTTT
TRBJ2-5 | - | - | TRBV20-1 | CSASGFSETQYF | TGCAGTGCCTCAGGGTTCTCGGAGACCCAGTACTTC
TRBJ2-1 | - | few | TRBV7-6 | CASSLGGNSYNEQFF | TGTGCCAGCAGCTTAGGGGGGAACTCCTACAATGAGCAGTTCTTC
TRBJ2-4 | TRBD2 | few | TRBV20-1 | CSAEGLAGGTLAKNIQYF | TGCAGTGCCGAGGGACTAGCGGGGGGGACCTTAGCCAAAAACATTCAGTACTTC
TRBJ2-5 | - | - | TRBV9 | CASSVGGWGGLKGETQYF | TGTGCCAGCAGCGTAGGAGGGTGGGGCGGGCTCAAAGGAGAGACCCAGTACTTC
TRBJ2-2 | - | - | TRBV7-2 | CASVPRNTGELFF | TGTGCCAGCGTCCCTCGGAACACCGGGGAGCTGTTTTTT
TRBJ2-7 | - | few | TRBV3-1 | CASSIDSSPSYEQYF | TGTGCCAGCAGCATCGACTCGTCCCCATCCTACGAGCAGTACTTC
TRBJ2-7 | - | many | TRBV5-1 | CASSLAQENEQYF | TGCGCCAGCAGCTTGGCCCAAGAAAACGAGCAGTACTTC
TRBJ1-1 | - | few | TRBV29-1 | CSVDRQGPNVGSEAFF | TGCAGCGTTGACAGGCAGGGCCCTAACGTCGGCTCTGAAGCTTTCTTT
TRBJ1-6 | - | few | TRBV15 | CATSSDLAGHNSPLHF | TGTGCCACCAGCAGCGATTTGGCAGGGCATAATTCACCCCTCCACTTT
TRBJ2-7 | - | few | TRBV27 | CASSLSVGYEQYF | TGTGCCAGCAGTTTATCGGTGGGCTACGAGCAGTACTTC
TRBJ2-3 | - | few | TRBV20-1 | CSAADLTDTQYF | TGCAGTGCTGCGGACCTCACAGATACGCAGTATTTT
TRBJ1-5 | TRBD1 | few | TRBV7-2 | CASRRQGVSNQPQHF | TGTGCCAGCAGGCGACAGGGGGTGAGCAATCAGCCCCAGCATTTT
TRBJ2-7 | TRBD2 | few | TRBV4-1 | CASSRSGGTRQYEQYF | TGCGCCAGCAGCCGTAGCGGGGGGACCCGACAATACGAGCAGTACTTC